The rows below give T cell receptor beta chains drawn from one sample of a study of high-grade serous ovarian cancer treatment subgroups. Some clones are missing from TCRdb's copy, which holds only in-frame ones; the method was immunoSEQ multiplex PCR. The profile covers thousands of clones, with just over 70% appearing a single time and approximately 13% taken by the ten largest. The sequencing input was tumor tissue. Receptors were obtained from a human donor with high-grade serous ovarian cancer. Each CDR3 is given without its conserved first and last residue. Each record gives: V gene, CDR3 length, J gene, CDR3 protein.

V: TRBV7-2; length: 13; J: TRBJ2-1; CDR3: ASSRTRVGSTEQF
V: TRBV5-1; length: 11; J: TRBJ1-5; CDR3: ASREGPDQPQH
V: TRBV5-4; length: 17; J: TRBJ1-4; CDR3: ASSWSGTAQPATNEKLF
V: TRBV5-1; length: 13; J: .; CDR3: ASSFLAGGAYEQY
V: TRBV27; length: 12; J: TRBJ1-5; CDR3: ASSLQYSNQPQH
V: TRBV7-9; length: 14; J: TRBJ2-4; CDR3: ASSGDRGLAKNIQY
V: TRBV29-1; length: 12; J: TRBJ2-7; CDR3: SAAPSASLHEQY
V: TRBV6-5; length: 13; J: TRBJ2-3; CDR3: ASSYSLVLADTQY
V: TRBV27; length: 11; J: TRBJ2-2; CDR3: ASSFNRVGELF
V: TRBV27; length: 14; J: TRBJ2-1; CDR3: ASSYRAGYKGNEQF
V: TRBV19; length: 13; J: TRBJ1-2; CDR3: ASRSGVGGDYGYT
V: TRBV27; length: 16; J: TRBJ2-1; CDR3: ASSLSPNSGRDNNEQF
V: TRBV7-2; length: 11; J: TRBJ1-5; CDR3: ASSSPAGEPQH
V: TRBV19; length: 13; J: TRBJ1-5; CDR3: ASSISSPGLGSQH
V: TRBV4-2; length: 12; J: TRBJ1-2; CDR3: ASSPGGSNYGYT
V: TRBV20-1; length: 9; J: TRBJ2-7; CDR3: SAWDDYEQY
V: TRBV30; length: 9; J: TRBJ2-5; CDR3: AYSIQETQY
V: TRBV2; length: 10; J: TRBJ2-1; CDR3: ASSGDYNEQF
V: TRBV21-1; length: 16; J: TRBJ2-4; CDR3: ASSFTSGRAPGKNIQY
V: TRBV5-1; length: 11; J: TRBJ2-7; CDR3: ASRPDRFYEQY
V: TRBV6-1; length: 9; J: TRBJ2-5; CDR3: ASSQGETQY
V: TRBV30; length: 11; J: TRBJ1-3; CDR3: AWSVGSGNTIY
V: TRBV27; length: 14; J: TRBJ2-5; CDR3: ASSEWTSGSLETQY
V: TRBV11-2; length: 13; J: TRBJ1-1; CDR3: ASSSTGGWGTEAF
V: TRBV30; length: 11; J: TRBJ2-1; CDR3: AWSFMGTGEQF
V: TRBV14; length: 13; J: TRBJ1-2; CDR3: ASSQYRKSSYGYT
V: TRBV30; length: 12; J: TRBJ1-6; CDR3: AWSEGQGSSPLH
V: TRBV7-3; length: 11; J: TRBJ2-3; CDR3: ASSFSRRDTQY
V: TRBV9; length: 13; J: TRBJ2-1; CDR3: ASSVEGTSWGEQF
V: TRBV7-9; length: 13; J: TRBJ2-3; CDR3: ASSFTGGVTDTQY
V: TRBV29-1; length: 13; J: TRBJ2-2; CDR3: SVGGQGANTGELF